What follows are 24 T cell receptor beta chains derived from one specimen sequenced in a study of naive and memory T cell subsets (dated by TCRdb to the late 2010s). The library was prepared using UMI-ligation and nested PCR. Data came from an Illumina MiSeq. To cover both TRBC1 and TRBC2, the beta constant-region primer consisted of an equimolar mix of two oligonucleotides. The ligated cDNA went through four rounds of PCR with nested alpha and beta constant-region primers together with the SP2 primer. TCRdb ran its own pipeline on the public reads, namely fastp trimming at Q25 and MiXCR clone calling, and kept in-frame beta chains. Each entry is one CDR3 protein sequence, shown with its most common DNA and genes. The sample yields over 65,000 distinct CDR3 sequences; about 10% were counted once. 1.2% of the sample belongs to the ten largest clones. The specimen was naive CD8+ T cells from blood. Read against the paper, the sample's cell subset or site label means: naive T cells, CD45RA high CD27+. These receptors were collected from a human donor in good health.

DNA of the CDR3: TGCAGCGTTGATTACCTAGGGGGTTCTGAAGCTTTCTTT. Amino acids: CSVDYLGGSEAFF. The chain has TRBV29-1 and TRBJ1-1, with D possibly matching TRBD1 (6 bases). Germline CDR1 and CDR2: SQVTM and ANQGSEA. The CDR3 length is 13 residues. Trimming removed 3 bases at V and 6 bases at J, with 14 bases between.

This clonotype appeared many times. V is TRBV4-1 and J is TRBJ1-5; possibly TRBD1 for D (6 bases). This CDR3 is built from 17 residues. Trimming took off 2 bases at V and 5 bases at J, with 19 bases between the two ends. Germline-derived CDR1 and CDR2 are MGHRA and YSYEKL. This CDR3 is CASSQFFSGEGDQPQHF. DNA of the CDR3: TGCGCCAGCAGCCAATTTTTTTCAGGGGAAGGCGATCAGCCCCAGCATTTT.

This clonotype was detected ten times or more. The chain is built from TRBV7-6 and TRBJ2-7; D call uncertain. The CDR3 is made up of 15 amino acids. Trimming took off 1 base at V and 1 base at J, with 11 bases between the two ends. Germline V gene sequence: CDR1 SGHVS, CDR2 FNYEAQ. The CDR3 is CASSLEVAGSYEQYF. Here the CDR3 DNA reads TGTGCCAGCAGCTTAGAGGTTGCAGGTTCCTACGAGCAGTACTTC. The variable domain in full, completed from reference TRBV7-6 and TRBJ2-7, reads GAGVSQSPRYKVTKRGQDVALRCDPISGHVSLYWYRQALGQGPEFLTYFNYEAQQDKSGLPNDRFSAERPEGSISTLTIQRTEQRDSAMYRCASSLEVAGSYEQYFGPGTRLTVT.

This clonotype was counted at least ten times. The gene calls are TRBV27 and TRBJ2-1; D uncertain. This CDR3 contains 12 residues. Between the trimmed V and J ends, which lost 2 bases and 10 bases, there was a span of 9 bases. Germline assignment: CDR1 MNHEY and CDR2 SMNVEV (reference sequence). CDR3 in amino acids: CASSLTGREQFF. CDR3 nucleotide sequence: TGTGCCAGCAGTTTAACGGGCCGGGAGCAGTTCTTC.

The chain carries TRBV7-9 and TRBJ2-7, with D possibly matching TRBD1 (6 bases). The V gene's germline CDR1 is SEHNR and CDR2 FQNEAQ (reference sequence). With 1 base removed from V and 9 bases from J, the gap between germline ends came to 10 bases. The CDR3 is 12 residues long. Written as DNA, the CDR3 is TGTGCCAGCAGCTTAGGGGACATGAGGCAGTACTTC. Its translation is CASSLGDMRQYF.

This clonotype was counted a few times. The rearrangement joins TRBV27 to TRBJ2-3; 10 nucleotides align to TRBD1. V lost 3 bases and J lost 0; bases outside the gene matches: 6. The CDR3 is made up of 17 amino acids. Germline CDR1 and CDR2: MNHEY and SMNVEV (reference sequence). CDR3 in amino acids: CASSFLRTGGSTDTQYF. Here the CDR3 DNA reads TGTGCCAGCAGTTTCCTTCGGACAGGGGGAAGCACAGATACGCAGTATTTT.

This clonotype was counted ten times or more. The V and J genes are TRBV5-1 and TRBJ2-5, with a weak D call TRBD1 (6 bases). The CDR3 contains 14 residues. Trimming left V 2 bases short and J 0 bases short, with 8 bases between. CDR1 SGHRS and CDR2 YFSETQ come from the germline V gene. The CDR3 nucleotides are TGCGCCAGCAGCTTTAGGACAGACCAAGAGACCCAGTACTTC. Protein sequence: CASSFRTDQETQYF.

This clonotype was detected only a few times. This chain connects TRBV7-9 to TRBJ1-1; D unresolved. This CDR3 is built from 14 residues. The V end was cut by 5 bases, the J end by 6 bases, with 16 bases between. CDR1 SEHNR and CDR2 FQNEAQ come from the germline V gene (reference sequence). The CDR3 here is CASSPQVAEPEAFF. CDR3 nucleotides: TGTGCCAGCAGCCCGCAGGTTGCGGAGCCTGAAGCTTTCTTT.

This clonotype has a count of ten or more. One junction end does not reproduce the germline sequence, and a read error may be involved. J is TRBJ2-7 and V is TRBV29-1; TRBD1 aligns across 7 bases. CDR1 SQVTM and CDR2 ANQGSEA come from the germline V gene. The length of the CDR3 is 11 residues. In nucleotides, the CDR3 is TGCAGCGTCGCCGGGACAGAAAAGGAGAACTTC. The encoded protein is CSVAGTEKENF.

There are a few counts of this clonotype. The chain combines TRBV12-3 or TRBV12-4 with TRBJ1-1; weak D call: TRBD1 (6 bases). This CDR3 is 12 amino acids long. V lost 5 bases and J 6 bases, leaving 10 bases between the germline ends. CDR3 nucleotides: TGTGCCAGCAGTGCGGGGGGCCCTGAAGCTTTCTTT. The encoded protein is CASSAGGPEAFF.

This clonotype was seen ten or more times. Written as DNA, the CDR3 is TGCAGTGCTAAAGCCGGGACTAGCGGACGTGAGGGAGATACGCAGTATTTT. It translates to CSAKAGTSGREGDTQYF. The chain employs TRBV20-1 and TRBJ2-3; TRBD2 aligns across 11 bases. The CDR3 runs 17 residues. The trim removed 4 bases at V and 5 bases at J, leaving 14 bases unmatched. Looked up from germline, CDR1 is DFQATT and CDR2 is SNEGSKA (reference sequence).

This clonotype was picked up many times. The genes are TRBV7-9 and TRBJ2-1, with TRBD2 as a possible D gene (6 bases). The germline V gene encodes CDR1 SEHNR and CDR2 FQNEAQ (reference sequence). The CDR3 is made up of 14 amino acids. V was trimmed by 4 bases and J by 5 bases, leaving 12 bases between them. The CDR3: CASSSSGLNNEQFF. The DNA of the CDR3 is TGTGCCAGCAGCTCCTCGGGACTCAACAATGAGCAGTTCTTC.

The V call is TRBV15, the J call TRBJ2-1; the match to TRBD2 covers 7 bases. CDR1 is LNHNV, CDR2 YYDKDF, per germline (reference sequence). The V segment lost 3 bases and the J segment 4 bases; nucleotides outside the gene matches: 3. The CDR3 runs 14 residues. The CDR3 bases are TGTGCCACCAGCAGGACTAGCAGATACAATGAGCAGTTCTTC. It translates to CATSRTSRYNEQFF.

This clonotype was seen ten or more times. The chain couples TRBV19 to TRBJ2-5; D remains ambiguous. The V gene lost 5 bases and the J gene lost 0 bases, with 10 bases spanning the gap. This CDR3 is built from 14 residues. In germline, CDR1 is LNHDA, CDR2 SQIVND (reference sequence). The CDR3 reads CASSPNGNQETQYF. The CDR3 nucleotides read TGTGCCAGTAGTCCAAATGGGAACCAAGAGACCCAGTACTTC.

This clonotype was counted ten times or more. The genes are TRBV7-2 and TRBJ2-3; D is perhaps TRBD1 (5 bases). The germline V gene has CDR1 SGHTA and CDR2 FQGNSA. Trimming cost V 0 bases and J 4 bases, with 17 bases left between them. The CDR3 spans 17 residues. The CDR3 loop is CASSLAPGNLFADTQYF. CDR3 coding DNA: TGTGCCAGCAGCTTAGCCCCAGGGAATTTATTCGCAGATACGCAGTATTTT.

The sample holds many counts of this clonotype. V gene TRBV2 combines with J gene TRBJ2-7; 7 bases line up with TRBD1. V lost 4 bases, J lost 3 bases, and 9 bases stayed unmatched. Germline loops: CDR1 SNHLY, CDR2 FYNNEI. This CDR3 contains 15 residues. The chain's CDR3 is CASSAIGTANYEQYF. CDR3 nucleotide sequence: TGTGCCAGCAGTGCCATCGGGACAGCAAACTACGAGCAGTACTTC. Filled out from reference TRBV2 and TRBJ2-7, the complete variable domain reads EPEVTQTPSHQVTQMGQEVILRCVPISNHLYFYWYRQILGQKVEFLVSFYNNEISEKSEIFDDQFSVERPDGSNFTLKIRSTKLEDSAMYFCASSAIGTANYEQYFGPGTRLTVT.

This clonotype was observed at least ten times. This sequence joins TRBV18 and TRBJ2-1; TRBD1 might be the D (6 bases). V gave up 4 bases and J gave up 9 bases, with 16 bases separating them. The V gene's germline CDR1 is KGHSH and CDR2 LQKENI. This CDR3 spans 14 amino acids. The DNA for the CDR3 is TGTGCCAGCTCACTCTCCGGCCAGGGGATTGAGCAGTTCTTC. This codes for CASSLSGQGIEQFF.

This clonotype occurred a few times. The chain links TRBV12-3 or TRBV12-4 to TRBJ2-3; D is undetermined. With 7 bases removed from V and 6 bases from J, the gap between germline ends came to 17 bases. This CDR3 contains 14 residues. CDR3 sequence: CASKEDSRFDTQYF. CDR3 sequence (DNA): TGTGCCAGCAAAGAAGACTCACGATTCGATACGCAGTATTTT.

The chain employs TRBV10-2 and TRBJ2-5; the D is unclear. Trimming left V 8 bases short and J 7 bases short, with 20 bases between. CDR1 is WSHSY and CDR2 is SAAADI in the germline V gene. There are 14 residues in the CDR3. For the CDR3, the DNA is TGCGCCAGCGGCGAGTCTGGATTCGTGGGGACCCAGTACTTC. This sequence encodes CASGESGFVGTQYF.

As regards this clonotype: Mismatch with germline at one junction end may stem from a read error. This rearrangement joins TRBV4-2 to TRBJ2-1; perhaps TRBD2 as D (5 bases). The CDR3 has 14 amino acids. CDR1 and CDR2 from the germline V gene are LGHNA and YNFKEQ. DNA of the CDR3: TGTGCCAGCAGCCAAGCTGAGGGCAGGCATGAGCAGTTTTTC. Translation: CASSQAEGRHEQFF.

This clonotype was detected ten times or more. The chain joins TRBV7-9 to TRBJ2-1, with D maybe TRBD2 (6 bases). V lost 7 bases, J lost 8 bases, and 12 bases lay in between. This CDR3 has 12 residues. Germline V gene lookup returns CDR1 SEHNR and CDR2 FQNEAQ (reference sequence). As DNA, the CDR3 is TGTGCCAGCAAGGAGGGGAGGCATGAGCAGTTCTTC. It encodes CASKEGRHEQFF.

The rearrangement joins TRBV12-3 or TRBV12-4 to TRBJ2-6; D may be TRBD1 (5 bases). This CDR3 spans 22 amino acids. V lost 5 bases to trimming and J lost 1 base, with 30 bases between them. Written as DNA, the CDR3 is TGTGCCAGCAGTGAAAGGGGAACCAACTCGGACCGCCCGTGGTCTGGGGCCAACGTCCTGACTTTC. Protein product: CASSERGTNSDRPWSGANVLTF.

V usage is TRBV4-2 and J usage is TRBJ2-1; TRBD2 aligns across 7 bases. With 4 bases clipped from V and 8 bases from J, the junction kept 11 bases outside the gene matches. Germline V lookup: CDR1 LGHNA, CDR2 YNFKEQ. The CDR3 is made up of 15 amino acids. In DNA form, the CDR3 reads TGTGCCAGCAGCCCCATCTTCGGGAGCGGGGATGAGCAGTTCTTC. This translates into CASSPIFGSGDEQFF.

About this clonotype itself: Given a much more abundant clone one base away, this may be a read error. V and J are TRBV9 and TRBJ2-4; the D gene is possibly TRBD1 (5 bases). The length of the CDR3 is 14 residues. Trimming cost V 4 bases and J 4 bases, with 12 bases left between them. Per germline, CDR1 SGDLS and CDR2 YYNGEE. CDR3 in DNA: TGTGCCAGCAGCTGGACACCCGGGAAAAACATTCAGTACTTC. Amino acids: CASSWTPGKNIQYF.